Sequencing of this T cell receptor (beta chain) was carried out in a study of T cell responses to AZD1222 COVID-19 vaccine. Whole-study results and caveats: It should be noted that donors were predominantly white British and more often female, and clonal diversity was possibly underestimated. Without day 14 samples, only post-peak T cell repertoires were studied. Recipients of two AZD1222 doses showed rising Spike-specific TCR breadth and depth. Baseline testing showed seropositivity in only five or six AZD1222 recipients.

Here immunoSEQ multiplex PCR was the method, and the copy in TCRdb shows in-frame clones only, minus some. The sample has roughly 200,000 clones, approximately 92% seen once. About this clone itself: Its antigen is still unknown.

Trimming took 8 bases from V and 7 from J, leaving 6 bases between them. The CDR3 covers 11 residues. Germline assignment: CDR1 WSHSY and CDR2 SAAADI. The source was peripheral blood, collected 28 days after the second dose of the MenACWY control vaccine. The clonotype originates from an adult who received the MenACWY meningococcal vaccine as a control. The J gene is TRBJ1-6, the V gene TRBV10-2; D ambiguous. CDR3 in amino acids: CASLQNSPLHF. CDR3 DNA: TGCGCCAGCCTTCAGAATTCACCCCTCCACTTT.